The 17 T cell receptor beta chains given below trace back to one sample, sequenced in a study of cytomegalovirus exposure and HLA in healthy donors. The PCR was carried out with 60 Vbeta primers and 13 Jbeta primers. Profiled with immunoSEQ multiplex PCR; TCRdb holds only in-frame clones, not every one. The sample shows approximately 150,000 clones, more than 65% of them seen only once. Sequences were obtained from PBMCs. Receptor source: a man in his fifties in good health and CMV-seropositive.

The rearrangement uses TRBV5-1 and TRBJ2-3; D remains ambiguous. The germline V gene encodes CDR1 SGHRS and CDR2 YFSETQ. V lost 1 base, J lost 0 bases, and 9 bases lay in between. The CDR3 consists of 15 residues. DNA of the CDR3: TGCGCCAGCAGCTTGCCGGTCTCTAGCACAGATACGCAGTATTTT. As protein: CASSLPVSSTDTQYF.

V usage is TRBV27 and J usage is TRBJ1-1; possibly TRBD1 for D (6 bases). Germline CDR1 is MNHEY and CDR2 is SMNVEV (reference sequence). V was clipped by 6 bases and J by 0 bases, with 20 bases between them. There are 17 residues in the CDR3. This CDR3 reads CASRRTALREMNTEAFF. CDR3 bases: TGTGCCAGCAGGCGGACAGCCCTGCGGGAGATGAACACTGAAGCTTTCTTT.

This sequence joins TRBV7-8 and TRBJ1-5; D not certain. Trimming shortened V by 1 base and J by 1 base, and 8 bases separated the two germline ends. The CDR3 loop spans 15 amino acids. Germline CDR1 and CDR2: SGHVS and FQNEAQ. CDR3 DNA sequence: TGTGCCAGCAGCTTAGGGCCCTGGAGCAATCAGCCCCAGCATTTT. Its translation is CASSLGPWSNQPQHF.

The DNA of the CDR3 is TGCGCCAGCAGCTTGGACAGGGTCGGAGGCTACACCTTC. This codes for CASSLDRVGGYTF. The chain joins TRBV5-1 to TRBJ1-2, with D perhaps TRBD1 (6 bases). Germline loops: CDR1 SGHRS, CDR2 YFSETQ. V was trimmed by 0 bases and J by 8 bases, leaving 11 bases between them. This CDR3 has 13 amino acids.

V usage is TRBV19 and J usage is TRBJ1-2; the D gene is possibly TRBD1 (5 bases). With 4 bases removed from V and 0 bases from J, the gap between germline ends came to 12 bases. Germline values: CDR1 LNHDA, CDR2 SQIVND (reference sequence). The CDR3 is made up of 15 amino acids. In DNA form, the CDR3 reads TGTGCCAGTAGTAAAGGGGAAGGATCTAACTATGGCTACACCTTC. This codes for CASSKGEGSNYGYTF.

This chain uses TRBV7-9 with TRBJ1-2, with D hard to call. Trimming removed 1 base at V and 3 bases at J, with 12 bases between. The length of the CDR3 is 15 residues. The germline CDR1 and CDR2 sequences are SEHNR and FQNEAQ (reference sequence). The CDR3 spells CASSLGGGRDYGYTF. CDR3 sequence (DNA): TGTGCCAGCAGCTTAGGAGGAGGGAGGGACTATGGCTACACCTTC.

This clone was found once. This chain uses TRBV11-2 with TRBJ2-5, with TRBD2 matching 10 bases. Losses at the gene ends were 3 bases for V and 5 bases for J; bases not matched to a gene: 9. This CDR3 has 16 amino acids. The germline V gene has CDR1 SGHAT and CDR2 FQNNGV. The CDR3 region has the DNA TGTGCCAGCAGCTTGACTAGCGGGTCCCCCTTGGAGACCCAGTACTTC. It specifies CASSLTSGSPLETQYF. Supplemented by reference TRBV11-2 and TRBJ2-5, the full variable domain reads EAGVAQSPRYKIIEKRQSVAFWCNPISGHATLYWYQQILGQGPKLLIQFQNNGVVDDSQLPKDRFSAERLKGVDSTLKIQPAKLEDSAVYLCASSLTSGSPLETQYFGPGTRLLVL.

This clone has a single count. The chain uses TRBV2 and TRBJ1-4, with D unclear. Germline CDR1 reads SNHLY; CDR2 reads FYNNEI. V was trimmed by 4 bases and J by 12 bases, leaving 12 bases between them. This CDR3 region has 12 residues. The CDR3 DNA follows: TGTGCCAGCAGTGGCGGGTGGGGAGAACTGTTTTTT. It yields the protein CASSGGWGELFF.

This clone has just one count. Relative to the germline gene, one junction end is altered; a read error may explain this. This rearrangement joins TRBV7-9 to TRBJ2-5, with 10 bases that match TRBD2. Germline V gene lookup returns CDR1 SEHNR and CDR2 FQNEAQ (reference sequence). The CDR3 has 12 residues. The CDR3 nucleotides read TGTTCCAGCGGGGGGGCGGGGGAGACCCAGTACTTC. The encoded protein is CSSGGAGETQYF.

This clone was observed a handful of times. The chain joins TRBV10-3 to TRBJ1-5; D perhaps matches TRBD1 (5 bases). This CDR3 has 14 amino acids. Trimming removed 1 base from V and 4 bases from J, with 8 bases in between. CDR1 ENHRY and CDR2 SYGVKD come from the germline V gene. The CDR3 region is CAISEFGGNQPQHF. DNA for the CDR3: TGTGCCATCAGTGAGTTCGGGGGTAATCAGCCCCAGCATTTT.

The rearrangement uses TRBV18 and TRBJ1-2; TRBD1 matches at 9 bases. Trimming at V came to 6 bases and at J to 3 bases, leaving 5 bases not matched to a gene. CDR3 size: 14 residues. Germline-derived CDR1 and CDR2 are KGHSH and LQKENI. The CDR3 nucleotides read TGTGCCAGCTCTCTACAGGGGGCAGACTATGGCTACACCTTC. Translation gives CASSLQGADYGYTF. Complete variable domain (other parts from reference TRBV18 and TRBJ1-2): NAGVMQNPRHLVRRRGQEARLRCSPMKGHSHVYWYRQLPEEGLKFMVYLQKENIIDESGMPKERFSAEFPKEGPSILRIQQVVRGDSAAYFCASSLQGADYGYTFGSGTRLTVV.

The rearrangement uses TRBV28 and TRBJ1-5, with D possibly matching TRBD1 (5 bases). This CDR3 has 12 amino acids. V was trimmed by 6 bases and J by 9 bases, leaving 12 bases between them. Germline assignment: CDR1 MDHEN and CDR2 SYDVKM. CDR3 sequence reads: CASRGRGGPQHF. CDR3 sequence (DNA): TGTGCCAGCAGGGGTCGGGGGGGGCCCCAGCATTTT. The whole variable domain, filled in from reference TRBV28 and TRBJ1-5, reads DVKVTQSSRYLVKRTGEKVFLECVQDMDHENMFWYRQDPGLGLRLIYFSYDVKMKEKGDIPEGYSVSREKKERFSLILESASTNQTSMYLCASRGRGGPQHFGDGTRLSIL.

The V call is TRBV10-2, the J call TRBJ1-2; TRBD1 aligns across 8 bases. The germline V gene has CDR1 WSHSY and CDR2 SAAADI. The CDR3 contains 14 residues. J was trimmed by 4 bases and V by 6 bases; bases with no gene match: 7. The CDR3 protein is CASSPTGVGYGYTF. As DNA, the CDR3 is TGCGCCAGCAGCCCGACAGGGGTTGGCTATGGCTACACCTTC.

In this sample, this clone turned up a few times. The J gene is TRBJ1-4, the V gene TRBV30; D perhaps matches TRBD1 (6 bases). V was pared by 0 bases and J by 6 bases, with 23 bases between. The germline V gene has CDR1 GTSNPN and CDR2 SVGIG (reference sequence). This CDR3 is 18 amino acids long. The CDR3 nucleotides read TGTGCCTGGAGTGTACAATGGGGGCTTTTGACAGGCCATGAAAAACTGTTTTTT. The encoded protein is CAWSVQWGLLTGHEKLFF.

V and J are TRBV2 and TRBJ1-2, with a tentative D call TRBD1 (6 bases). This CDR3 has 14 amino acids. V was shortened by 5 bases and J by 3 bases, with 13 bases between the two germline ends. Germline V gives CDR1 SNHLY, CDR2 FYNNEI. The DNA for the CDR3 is TGTGCCAGCAGTATAAACAGGGATGACTATGGCTACACCTTC. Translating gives CASSINRDDYGYTF.

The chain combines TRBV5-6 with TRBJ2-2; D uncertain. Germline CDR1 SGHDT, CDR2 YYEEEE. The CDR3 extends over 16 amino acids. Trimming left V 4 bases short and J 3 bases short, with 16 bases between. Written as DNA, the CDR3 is TGTGCCAGCAGCCGCGAGTACGGGTTGGACACCGGGGAGCTGTTTTTT. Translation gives CASSREYGLDTGELFF.

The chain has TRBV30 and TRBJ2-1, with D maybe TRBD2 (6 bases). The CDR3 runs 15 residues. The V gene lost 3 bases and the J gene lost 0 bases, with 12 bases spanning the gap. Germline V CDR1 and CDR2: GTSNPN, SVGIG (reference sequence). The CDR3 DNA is TGTGCCTGGAGAGGGCGGAGGGGCTCCTACAATGAGCAGTTCTTC. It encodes CAWRGRRGSYNEQFF.